This T cell receptor (beta chain) came from a study of T cell responses to AZD1222 COVID-19 vaccine. The germline V gene has CDR1 MRHNA and CDR2 SNTAGT. CDR3 length: 16 residues. Trimming removed 0 bases at V and 2 bases at J, with 12 bases between. Notes on this clone: Its cognate antigen is unknown.

Generated by immunoSEQ multiplex PCR, the TCRdb table keeps only in-frame clones and is missing some. The sample has about 120,000 clones; approximately 83% are singletons. Study results and limitations: Following two doses of AZD1222, Spike-specific TCR breadth and depth rose.

Sequencing was performed on peripheral blood, taken on day 0 of AZD1222 vaccination. This clonotype originated in an adult in good health. V and J are TRBV6-4 and TRBJ2-3; perhaps TRBD2 as D (5 bases). The CDR3 sequence is CASSDSSQGLTDTQYF. The CDR3 bases are TGTGCCAGCAGTGACTCGTCGCAAGGACTCACAGATACGCAGTATTTT.